Shown below are 10 T cell receptor beta chains from a single sample sequenced in a study of blood T cell repertoires in COVID-19. Profiled with immunoSEQ multiplex PCR; TCRdb holds only in-frame clones, not every one. This sample has about 82,000 clones; just under 80% occur once, and the top ten carry about a third. Material for sequencing was peripheral blood. Source of these receptors: a man aged 60 to 69 with COVID-19, enrolled during active disease.

The chain employs TRBV7-9 and TRBJ2-3, with 7 bases that match TRBD2. The CDR3 has 14 amino acids. Germline trimming cut 5 bases from V and 4 bases from J; bases unmatched to any gene: 6. In germline, CDR1 is SEHNR, CDR2 FQNEAQ (reference sequence). CDR3 sequence reads: CASSIGRGADTQYF. As DNA, the CDR3 is TGTGCCAGCAGCATAGGGAGGGGTGCAGATACGCAGTATTTT.

This chain uses TRBV2 with TRBJ2-7; TRBD2 matches 8 bases. CDR3 length equals 14 residues. Trimming removed 5 bases from V and 2 bases from J; junction bases left unmatched: 5. CDR1 and CDR2 (germline): SNHLY, FYNNEI. The CDR3: CASSSGTRPYEQYF. The CDR3 region has the DNA TGTGCCAGCAGTTCCGGGACTAGACCCTACGAGCAGTACTTC.

This clone was recorded only once. This chain links TRBV10-3 with TRBJ2-3, with D unresolved. The V and J ends lost 10 bases and 2 bases respectively, with 10 bases between them. CDR3 size: 12 residues. Germline values: CDR1 ENHRY, CDR2 SYGVKD. The CDR3 nucleotides read TGTGCCACACGAGAGAACACAGATACGCAGTATTTT. It is translated as CATRENTDTQYF.

Only a few counts were recorded for this clone. The chain joins TRBV2 to TRBJ1-2; TRBD1 agrees at 7 bases. J gave up 7 bases and V 4 bases, and 12 bases lay outside the gene matches. This CDR3 contains 15 residues. Germline V gene sequence: CDR1 SNHLY, CDR2 FYNNEI. CDR3 sequence: CASSVGTAHLSGYTF. CDR3 DNA sequence: TGTGCCAGCAGTGTTGGGACAGCCCATTTGAGTGGCTACACCTTC.

CDR3 in amino acids: CASSPGTAGNTIYF. As DNA, the CDR3 is TGTGCCAGCAGCCCCGGGACAGCTGGAAACACCATATATTTT. The chain links TRBV5-6 to TRBJ1-3, with TRBD1 matching 7 bases. Looked up from germline, CDR1 is SGHDT and CDR2 is YYEEEE. This CDR3 spans 14 amino acids. Losses at the gene ends were 4 bases for V and 2 bases for J; bases not matched to a gene: 3.

This clone was seen a single time. The rearrangement joins TRBV7-9 to TRBJ2-3, with 8 bases matching TRBD2. Germline CDR1 SEHNR, CDR2 FQNEAQ (reference sequence). The V segment lost 4 bases and the J segment 2 bases; nucleotides outside the gene matches: 8. The CDR3 extends over 16 amino acids. The CDR3 is CASSSGTRGNTDTQYF. CDR3 coding DNA: TGTGCCAGCAGCTCCGGGACTAGGGGAAACACAGATACGCAGTATTTT.

The chain combines TRBV12-3 or TRBV12-4 with TRBJ2-5; perhaps TRBD1 as D (6 bases). The ends were cut back, 5 bases at V and 4 bases at J, with 11 bases in the middle. This CDR3 spans 13 amino acids. CDR3 in DNA: TGTGCCAGCAGTATACAGGGAAGAGAGACCCAGTACTTC. Protein sequence: CASSIQGRETQYF.

V and J are TRBV25-1 and TRBJ1-5; 8 nucleotides line up with TRBD1. Germline values: CDR1 MGHDK, CDR2 SYGVNS. V lost 5 bases to trimming and J lost 6 bases; unmatched junction nucleotides: 6. The CDR3 extends over 14 amino acids. CDR3 protein: CASSPTGVIQPQHF. CDR3 nucleotide sequence: TGTGCCAGCAGTCCGACAGGGGTGATTCAGCCCCAGCATTTT.

The chain uses TRBV12-5 and TRBJ1-2, with D perhaps matching TRBD1 (5 bases). The CDR3 covers 14 residues. V lost 5 bases, J lost 0 bases, and 10 bases lay in between. Germline V gives CDR1 LGHNT, CDR2 FRNRAP. CDR3 residues: CASGPQGSNYGYTF. The CDR3 DNA follows: TGTGCTAGTGGTCCCCAGGGTTCTAACTATGGCTACACCTTC.

Ten or more counts support this clone. The V and J genes are TRBV3-1 (or the pseudogene TRBV3-2) and TRBJ2-3, with 13 positions matching TRBD2. This CDR3 spans 17 amino acids. V dropped 4 bases and J dropped 2; count of bases not matched to a gene: 6. Per germline, CDR1 LGHDT and CDR2 YNNKEL (reference sequence). The CDR3 region is CASSPTSGGATTDTQYF. CDR3 sequence (DNA): TGTGCCAGCAGCCCAACTAGCGGGGGGGCTACCACAGATACGCAGTATTTT.